This T cell receptor (beta chain) was recovered during a study of identical twins. Every one of the donors was a healthy Caucasian. This clonotype came up a few times. Antigen: not known. Template switching, a step in the protocol, added a universal primer site, and cDNA carried unique molecular identifiers. TCRdb reprocessed the 5' RACE reads via MiXCR and lists one record per CDR3 protein. Of a few hundred thousand distinct CDR3 sequences in the sample, 15% to 20% were seen once. Points from the study as a whole: Where out-of-frame alpha sequences were twin-shared, they showed excess low generation probability. Within cord blood, abundant beta clonotypes carried fewer insertions, but memory repertoires showed no such trend.

The CDR3 consists of 17 residues. Germline lookup yields CDR1 LGHNA and CDR2 YNFKEQ. With 1 base removed from V and 1 base from J, the gap between germline ends came to 13 bases. The sample consisted of naive T cells sorted from blood. The chain recombines TRBV4-2 with TRBJ2-2; D gene unclear. The receptor was isolated from a man aged 50-60 years in good health. The CDR3 loop is CASSQGPIQENTGELFF. The CDR3 coding sequence is TGTGCCAGCAGCCAAGGTCCCATCCAGGAGAACACCGGGGAGCTGTTTTTT.